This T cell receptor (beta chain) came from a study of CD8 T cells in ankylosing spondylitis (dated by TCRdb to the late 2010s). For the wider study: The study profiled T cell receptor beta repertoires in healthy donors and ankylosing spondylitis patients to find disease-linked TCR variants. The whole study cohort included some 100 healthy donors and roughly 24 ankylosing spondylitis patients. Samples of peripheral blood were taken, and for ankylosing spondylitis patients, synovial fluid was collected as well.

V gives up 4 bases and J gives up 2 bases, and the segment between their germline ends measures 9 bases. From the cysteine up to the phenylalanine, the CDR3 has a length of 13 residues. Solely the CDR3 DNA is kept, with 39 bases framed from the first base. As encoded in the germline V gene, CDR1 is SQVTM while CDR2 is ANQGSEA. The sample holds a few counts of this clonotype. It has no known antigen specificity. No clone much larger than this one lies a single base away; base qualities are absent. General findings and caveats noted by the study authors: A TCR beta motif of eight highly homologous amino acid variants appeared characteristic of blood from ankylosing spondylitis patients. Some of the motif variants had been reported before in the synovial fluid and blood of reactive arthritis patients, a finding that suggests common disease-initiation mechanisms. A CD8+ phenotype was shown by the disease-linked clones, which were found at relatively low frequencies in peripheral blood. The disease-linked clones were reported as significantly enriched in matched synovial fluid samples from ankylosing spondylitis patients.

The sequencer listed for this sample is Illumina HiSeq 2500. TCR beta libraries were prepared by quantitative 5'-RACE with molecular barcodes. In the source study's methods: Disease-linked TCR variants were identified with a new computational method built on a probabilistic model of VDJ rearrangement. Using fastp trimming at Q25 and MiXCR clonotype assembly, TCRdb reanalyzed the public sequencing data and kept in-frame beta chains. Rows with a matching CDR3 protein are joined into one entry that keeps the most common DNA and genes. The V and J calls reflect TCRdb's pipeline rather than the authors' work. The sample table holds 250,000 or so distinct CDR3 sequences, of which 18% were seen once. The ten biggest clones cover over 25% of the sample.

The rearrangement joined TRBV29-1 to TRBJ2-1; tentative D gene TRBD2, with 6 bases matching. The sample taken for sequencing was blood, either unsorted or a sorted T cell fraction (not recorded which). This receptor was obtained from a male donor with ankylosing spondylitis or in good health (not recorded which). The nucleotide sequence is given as TGCAGCGTTGGAGGCGGGACCTACAATGAGCAGTTCTTC. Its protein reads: CSVGGGTYNEQFF.